These 12 T cell receptor beta chains came from one sample sequenced in a study of vaccination effects on CD4 cells after COVID-19. Antigen specificity for these receptors is unknown. ViraFEST used viral peptide pools to expand antigen-specific CD4+ T cells before sequencing. Investigators separated out CD4+ T cells once approximately 11 days of culture had passed. Testing of the vaccine recipients showed negative nucleocapsid antibodies and no prior SARS-CoV-2 infection. Profiled with immunoSEQ multiplex PCR; TCRdb holds only in-frame clones, not every one. This sample yields tens of thousands of clones, of which roughly three quarters are seen a single time; approximately 3.7% belongs to the top ten. This specimen consisted of CD4+ T cells from PBMCs cultured with HCoV-OC43 spike peptides, obtained before COVID-19 vaccination. Regarding subset: HCoV-OC43 spike overlapping peptide pool stimulation. The receptors derive from a human donor who received a COVID-19 vaccine.

This clone was counted a few times. This chain links TRBV5-1 with TRBJ1-1, with D possibly TRBD1 on 6 matching bases. V shed 0 bases and J shed 1 base, with 19 bases lying between them. The CDR3 sequence is 18 residues long. Germline V gene data show CDR1 as SGHRS and CDR2 as YFSETQ. CDR3 coding DNA: TGCGCCAGCAGCTTGGCCGGGGGGCGAGGCACGGGGAACACTGAAGCTTTCTTT. Residues: CASSLAGGRGTGNTEAFF.

The chain couples TRBV2 to TRBJ2-5; the D gene is possibly TRBD2 (6 bases). Looked up from germline, CDR1 is SNHLY and CDR2 is FYNNEI. CDR3 size: 14 residues. The V end lost 5 bases, the J end lost 4 bases, and 14 bases lay between the germline ends. The CDR3 here is CASSLLSGGETQYF. The CDR3 DNA sequence: TGTGCCAGCAGTTTATTATCCGGGGGAGAGACCCAGTACTTC.

The genes are TRBV4-1 and TRBJ2-7; possible D gene TRBD2, 6 bases. V was trimmed by 5 bases and J by 3 bases, leaving 11 bases between them. Germline V gene sequence: CDR1 MGHRA, CDR2 YSYEKL. The CDR3 extends over 13 amino acids. The CDR3 here is CASSIRESYEQYV. The CDR3 nucleotides are TGCGCCAGCAGCATCCGGGAGAGCTACGAGCAGTACGTC.

The chain employs TRBV7-9 and TRBJ2-2; 15 bases align to TRBD2. Germline V gene data show CDR1 as SEHNR and CDR2 as FQNEAQ (reference sequence). V gave up 5 bases and J gave up 2 bases; unmatched junction bases: 6. The length of the CDR3 is 18 residues. CDR3 sequence: CASSPGTSGGLNTGELFF. CDR3 nucleotides: TGTGCCAGCAGCCCAGGGACTAGCGGGGGGCTTAACACCGGGGAGCTGTTTTTT.

The chain employs TRBV20-1 and TRBJ1-2, with 7 bases that match TRBD1. The CDR3 covers 14 residues. V shed 3 bases and J 3 bases; nucleotides not matched to a gene: 7. The germline CDR1 and CDR2 sequences are DFQATT and SNEGSKA (reference sequence). The CDR3: CSASQSQGYYGYTF. The CDR3 DNA reads as TGCAGTGCTAGTCAATCACAGGGGTACTATGGCTACACCTTC.

The J gene is TRBJ1-5, the V gene TRBV5-6, with 9 bases identical to TRBD1. J gave up 7 bases and V 4 bases, and 9 bases lay outside the gene matches. Germline V gene data show CDR1 as SGHDT and CDR2 as YYEEEE. CDR3 length: 15 amino acids. CDR3 protein: CASSRRDRDGQPQHF. The CDR3 nucleotides read TGTGCCAGCAGCAGAAGGGACAGGGACGGGCAGCCCCAGCATTTT.

The J gene is TRBJ2-2, the V gene TRBV9, with D unresolved. V lost 0 bases and J lost 4, with 10 bases in between. Per germline, CDR1 SGDLS and CDR2 YYNGEE. CDR3 length: 15 amino acids. CDR3 sequence: CASSVDASPTGELFF. DNA of the CDR3: TGTGCCAGCAGCGTAGATGCCTCCCCCACCGGGGAGCTGTTTTTT.

A few counts support this clone. The V and J genes are TRBV9 and TRBJ2-3, with D unclear. The CDR3 spans 13 residues. The germline CDR1 and CDR2 sequences are SGDLS and YYNGEE. V gave up 6 bases and J gave up 6 bases, with 14 bases separating them. CDR3 loop: CASTTLPADTQYF. The CDR3 nucleotides are TGTGCCAGCACCACCCTCCCGGCGGATACGCAGTATTTT.

This clone was found once. The V call is TRBV7-6, the J call TRBJ2-4, with 11 nucleotides matching TRBD2. V dropped 5 bases and J dropped 0; count of bases not matched to a gene: 15. This CDR3 comprises 20 residues. Germline CDR1 reads SGHVS; CDR2 reads FNYEAQ. The CDR3, as DNA: TGTGCCAGCAGCCCACGGGACCCTCTAGCGGGGGGCCCAGCCAAAAACATTCAGTACTTC. It specifies CASSPRDPLAGGPAKNIQYF.

In its sample, this clone was seen once. This rearrangement joins TRBV7-9 to TRBJ1-2; 8 bases are a match to TRBD1. Germline values: CDR1 SEHNR, CDR2 FQNEAQ (reference sequence). Trimming at V came to 4 bases and at J to 4 bases, leaving 8 bases not matched to a gene. This CDR3 contains 15 residues. CDR3 coding DNA: TGTGCCAGCAGCTCAGGACAGGGTTGGGGCTATGGCTACACCTTC. It encodes CASSSGQGWGYGYTF.

The chain combines TRBV6-5 with TRBJ1-1, with 7 bases fitting TRBD1. The V and J ends lost 7 bases and 5 bases, in that order; junction bases with no gene match: 13. Germline V CDR1 and CDR2: MNHEY, SVGAGI. The CDR3 contains 15 residues. The CDR3 reads CASTPPGRGRTEAFF. CDR3 DNA sequence: TGTGCCAGCACCCCACCCGGGAGGGGGCGAACTGAAGCTTTCTTT.

This sequence joins TRBV5-1 and TRBJ1-6, with no clear D. The CDR3 consists of 18 residues. Germline V lookup: CDR1 SGHRS, CDR2 YFSETQ. Trimming shortened V by 1 base and J by 0 bases, and 14 bases separated the two germline ends. The CDR3 DNA sequence: TGCGCCAGCAGCTTGAGGTTCCGGGAGAGCTCCTATAATTCACCCCTCCACTTT. Amino acids: CASSLRFRESSYNSPLHF.